This entry concerns a single T cell receptor beta chain. Antigen specificity is unknown. The data were taken from a study of shared clonotypes between healthy human individuals. Study-level findings and limits: Clonotypes shared by all four donors outscored non-shared clonotypes in generation probability. Clonotype sharing across donors was expected to vary with sequencing depth.

The J segment lost 7 bases and the V segment lost 4 bases, leaving 7 bases of the junction unmatched. The CDR3 is 14 residues long. CDR1 is MDHEN, CDR2 SYDVKM, per germline. The test was conducted at deep level. As processed by the authors: Sequence data from immunoSEQ were junction-only and lacked quality scores; consequently, filtering differed. TCRdb's table, derived via immunoSEQ multiplex PCR, lists solely in-frame clones and lacks some. The D gene and trimming were derived from the DNA, and the V and J assignments and clone size from that table. The sample lists over 2 million clones, about 95% occurring once.

Source material: naive CD4+ T cells sorted from blood. As for subset: CD45RA+ positively selected. The chain employs TRBV28 and TRBJ1-5, with TRBD1 matching 7 bases. The origin of this receptor is a young man in good health. CDR3 sequence (DNA): TGTGCCAGCAGTTCCCTACAGGGGAAGCAGCCCCAGCATTTT. The encoded protein is CASSSLQGKQPQHF.